This paragraph reports one TCR beta chain. Its antigen is undetermined. The sample belongs to a study of cytomegalovirus exposure and HLA in healthy donors. Overall study results and limits: The classifier reportedly diagnosed cytomegalovirus status with high sensitivity and specificity. In a later analysis, V- and J-gene trimming of beta chains associated with a DCLRE1C missense variant, replicated independently. Most observed TCR sequences were rare, whereas some public TCRs were detected in many donors. An apparent linkage of common viral pathogens to several of the most significant clusters emerged in a later analysis.

This PCR relied on a set of 60 Vbeta primers and 13 Jbeta primers. The assay was immunoSEQ multiplex PCR, and TCRdb's table has in-frame clones only and misses some. This table holds just over 80,000 clones. The CDR3 spans 12 residues. CDR1 is SNHLY and CDR2 is FYNNEI in the germline V gene. Trimming left V 6 bases short and J 4 bases short, with 10 bases between. The sample comprised PBMCs. This chain joins TRBV2 and TRBJ2-7; D uncertain. The TCR comes from a woman younger than 45 in good health and CMV-seronegative. CDR3 bases: TGTGCCAGCAGCCCAGGTTCGTACGAGCAGTACTTC. Amino acid sequence: CASSPGSYEQYF.